A single sample gave rise to the 14 T cell receptor beta chains below, sequenced in a study of cytotoxic CD8 clonotypes in ibrutinib-treated CLL. The protocol was immunoSEQ multiplex PCR, while the TCRdb copy is restricted to in-frame clones and leaves out a portion. The sample holds some 310,000 clones, 80% seen once. Sequences were derived from PBMCs, sampled before ibrutinib treatment. The receptors shown here come from a human donor with chronic lymphocytic leukemia.

The genes are TRBV9 and TRBJ1-2, with D unresolved. V lost 1 base to trimming and J lost 4 bases, with 14 bases between them. The CDR3 runs 15 residues. CDR1 SGDLS and CDR2 YYNGEE come from the germline V gene. CDR3 DNA sequence: TGTGCCAGCAGCGTACTAAACCGGGAGAGCTATGGCTACACCTTC. As protein: CASSVLNRESYGYTF.

The rearrangement uses TRBV5-1 and TRBJ2-7; no firm D call. V dropped 0 bases and J dropped 3 bases, with 7 bases sitting between them. CDR3 length: 13 amino acids. The germline gives CDR1 SGHRS, CDR2 YFSETQ. The chain's CDR3 is CASSLGQDYEQYF. The CDR3, as DNA: TGCGCCAGCAGCTTGGGACAAGACTACGAGCAGTACTTC.

The chain recombines TRBV6-5 with TRBJ2-3; 7 bases map to TRBD1. Looked up from germline, CDR1 is MNHEY and CDR2 is SVGAGI. V lost 6 bases, J lost 6 bases, and 9 bases stayed unmatched. This CDR3 region has 14 residues. Written as DNA, the CDR3 is TGTGCCAGCAGCAGCACAGGGGCCGTCGATACGCAGTATTTT. Translating it yields CASSSTGAVDTQYF.

For this clone: The same CDR3 arises from other DNA sequences in this sample as well. This sequence joins TRBV9 and TRBJ2-2; D is unclear. In germline, CDR1 is SGDLS, CDR2 YYNGEE. The CDR3 has 13 residues. V dropped 0 bases and J dropped 4 bases, with 4 bases sitting between them. CDR3 DNA: TGTGCCAGCAGCGTAGGGTTCACCGGGGAGCTGTTTTTT. Residues: CASSVGFTGELFF.

The chain has TRBV7-2 and TRBJ2-1; maybe TRBD2 (6 bases). Germline V gene data show CDR1 as SGHTA and CDR2 as FQGNSA. The CDR3 runs 16 residues. Trimming took off 4 bases at V and 8 bases at J, with 21 bases between the two ends. In DNA form, the CDR3 reads TGTGCCAGCAGCTCCCTTGGGGGAGGACGACGCTATGAGCAGTTCTTC. Its translation: CASSSLGGGRRYEQFF. Looking up the rest from reference TRBV7-2 and TRBJ2-1 gives the full variable domain: GAGVSQSPSNKVTEKGKDVELRCDPISGHTALYWYRQSLGQGLEFLIYFQGNSAPDKSGLPSDRFSAERTGGSVSTLTIQRTQQEDSAVYLCASSSLGGGRRYEQFFGPGTRLTVL.

The chain uses TRBV2 and TRBJ2-1, with 8 bases fitting TRBD2. The V and J ends lost 6 bases and 3 bases, in that order; junction bases with no gene match: 7. The CDR3 length is 15 residues. Germline V CDR1 and CDR2: SNHLY, FYNNEI. The CDR3 coding sequence is TGTGCCAGCAGAGAACTAGCGGCAAACTACAATGAGCAGTTCTTC. It encodes CASRELAANYNEQFF.

J is TRBJ2-7 and V is TRBV30; tentatively, D is TRBD1 (6 bases). Trimming took 5 bases from V and 1 from J, leaving 15 bases between them. Germline-derived CDR1 and CDR2 are GTSNPN and SVGIG (reference sequence). The CDR3 contains 14 residues. The CDR3 nucleotides are TGTGCCTGGTCCCGGACAGCGTTTTCCTACGAGCAGTACTTC. The encoded protein is CAWSRTAFSYEQYF.

The sample holds a few counts of this clone. The chain carries TRBV2 and TRBJ2-2; a possible D gene is TRBD1 (6 bases). The CDR3 totals 15 residues. Looked up from germline, CDR1 is SNHLY and CDR2 is FYNNEI. V was shortened by 5 bases and J by 0 bases, with 10 bases between the two germline ends. The CDR3 region is CASSTGSANTGELFF. The DNA for the CDR3 is TGTGCCAGCAGTACAGGGTCTGCGAACACCGGGGAGCTGTTTTTT.

This clone was observed once. The chain joins TRBV30 to TRBJ2-1, with TRBD1 matching 8 bases. The CDR3 is made up of 17 amino acids. Germline CDR1 is GTSNPN and CDR2 is SVGIG (reference sequence). V was clipped by 3 bases and J by 4 bases; unmatched bases: 14. CDR3: CAWSPLSGTGRYNEQFF. CDR3 nucleotides: TGTGCCTGGAGCCCTCTCTCGGGGACAGGCCGATACAATGAGCAGTTCTTC.

The J gene is TRBJ1-2, the V gene TRBV4-3; no reliable D call. The germline V gene encodes CDR1 LGHNA and CDR2 YSLEER. The CDR3 spans 12 residues. The V and J ends lost 5 bases and 6 bases respectively, with 10 bases between them. CDR3 in amino acids: CASSSVRDGYTF. CDR3 bases: TGCGCCAGCAGCTCGGTCCGAGATGGCTACACCTTC.

V gene TRBV7-9 combines with J gene TRBJ1-1; 9 bases are shared with TRBD1. Germline V lookup: CDR1 SEHNR, CDR2 FQNEAQ (reference sequence). V shed 3 bases and J 3 bases; nucleotides not matched to a gene: 5. This CDR3 spans 15 amino acids. The CDR3: CASSFGTGKDTEAFF. The CDR3 DNA reads TGTGCCAGCAGCTTCGGGACAGGGAAAGACACTGAAGCTTTCTTT.

This chain joins TRBV5-8 and TRBJ1-1; D is perhaps TRBD1 (5 bases). V gave up 0 bases and J gave up 0 bases, with 21 bases separating them. CDR3 length: 19 residues. Germline CDR1 and CDR2: SGHTS and YDEGEE. The CDR3 sequence: CASSLDPSARVLMNTEAFF. The DNA for the CDR3 is TGTGCCAGCAGCTTGGATCCTTCCGCCAGGGTACTCATGAACACTGAAGCTTTCTTT.

CDR3: CASSLAFLAGVIETQYF. CDR3 in DNA: TGTGCCAGCAGCTTAGCCTTTCTAGCGGGAGTAATAGAGACCCAGTACTTC. This chain joins TRBV7-2 and TRBJ2-5; 10 bases agree with TRBD2. Germline V gene data show CDR1 as SGHTA and CDR2 as FQGNSA. CDR3 length: 17 amino acids. V was clipped by 0 bases and J by 4 bases; unmatched bases: 8.

The chain couples TRBV19 to TRBJ2-5; D may be TRBD1 or TRBD2 (5 bases each). V lost 1 base and J lost 1, with 10 bases in between. In germline, CDR1 is LNHDA, CDR2 SQIVND (reference sequence). CDR3 length: 15 residues. This CDR3 reads CASSIAGTLQETQYF. CDR3 coding DNA: TGTGCCAGTAGTATAGCTGGGACGCTCCAAGAGACCCAGTACTTC.